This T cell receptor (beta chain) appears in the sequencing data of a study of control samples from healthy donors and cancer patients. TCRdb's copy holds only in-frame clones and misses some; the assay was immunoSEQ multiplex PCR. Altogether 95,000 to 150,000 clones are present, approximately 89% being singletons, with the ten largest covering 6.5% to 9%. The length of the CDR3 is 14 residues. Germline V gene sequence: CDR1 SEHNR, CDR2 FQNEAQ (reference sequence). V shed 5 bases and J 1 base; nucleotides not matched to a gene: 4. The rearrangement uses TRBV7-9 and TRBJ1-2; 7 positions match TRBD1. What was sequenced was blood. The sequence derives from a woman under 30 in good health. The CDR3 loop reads CASSPGDSNYGYTF. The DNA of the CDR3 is TGTGCCAGCAGCCCCGGGGACAGTAACTATGGCTACACCTTC.